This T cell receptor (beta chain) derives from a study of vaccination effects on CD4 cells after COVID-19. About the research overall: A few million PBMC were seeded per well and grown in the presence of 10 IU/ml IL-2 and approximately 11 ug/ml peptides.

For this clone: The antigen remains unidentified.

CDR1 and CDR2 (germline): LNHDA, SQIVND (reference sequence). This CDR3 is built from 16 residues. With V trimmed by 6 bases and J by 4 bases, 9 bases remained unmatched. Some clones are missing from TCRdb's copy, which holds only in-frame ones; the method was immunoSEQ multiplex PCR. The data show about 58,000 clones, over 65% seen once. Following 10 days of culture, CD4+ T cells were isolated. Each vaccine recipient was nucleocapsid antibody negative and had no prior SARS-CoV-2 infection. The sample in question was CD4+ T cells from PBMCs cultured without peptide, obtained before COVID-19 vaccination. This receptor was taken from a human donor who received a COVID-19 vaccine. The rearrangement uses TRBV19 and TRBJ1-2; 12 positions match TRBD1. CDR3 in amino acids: CASSQGQGAYGYGYTF. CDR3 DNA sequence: TGTGCCAGTAGCCAGGGACAGGGGGCGTATGGCTATGGCTACACCTTC. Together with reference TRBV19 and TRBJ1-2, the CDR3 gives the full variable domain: DGGITQSPKYLFRKEGQNVTLSCEQNLNHDAMYWYRQDPGQGLRLIYYSQIVNDFQKGDIAEGYSVSREKKESFPLTVTSAQKNPTAFYLCASSQGQGAYGYGYTFGSGTRLTVV.